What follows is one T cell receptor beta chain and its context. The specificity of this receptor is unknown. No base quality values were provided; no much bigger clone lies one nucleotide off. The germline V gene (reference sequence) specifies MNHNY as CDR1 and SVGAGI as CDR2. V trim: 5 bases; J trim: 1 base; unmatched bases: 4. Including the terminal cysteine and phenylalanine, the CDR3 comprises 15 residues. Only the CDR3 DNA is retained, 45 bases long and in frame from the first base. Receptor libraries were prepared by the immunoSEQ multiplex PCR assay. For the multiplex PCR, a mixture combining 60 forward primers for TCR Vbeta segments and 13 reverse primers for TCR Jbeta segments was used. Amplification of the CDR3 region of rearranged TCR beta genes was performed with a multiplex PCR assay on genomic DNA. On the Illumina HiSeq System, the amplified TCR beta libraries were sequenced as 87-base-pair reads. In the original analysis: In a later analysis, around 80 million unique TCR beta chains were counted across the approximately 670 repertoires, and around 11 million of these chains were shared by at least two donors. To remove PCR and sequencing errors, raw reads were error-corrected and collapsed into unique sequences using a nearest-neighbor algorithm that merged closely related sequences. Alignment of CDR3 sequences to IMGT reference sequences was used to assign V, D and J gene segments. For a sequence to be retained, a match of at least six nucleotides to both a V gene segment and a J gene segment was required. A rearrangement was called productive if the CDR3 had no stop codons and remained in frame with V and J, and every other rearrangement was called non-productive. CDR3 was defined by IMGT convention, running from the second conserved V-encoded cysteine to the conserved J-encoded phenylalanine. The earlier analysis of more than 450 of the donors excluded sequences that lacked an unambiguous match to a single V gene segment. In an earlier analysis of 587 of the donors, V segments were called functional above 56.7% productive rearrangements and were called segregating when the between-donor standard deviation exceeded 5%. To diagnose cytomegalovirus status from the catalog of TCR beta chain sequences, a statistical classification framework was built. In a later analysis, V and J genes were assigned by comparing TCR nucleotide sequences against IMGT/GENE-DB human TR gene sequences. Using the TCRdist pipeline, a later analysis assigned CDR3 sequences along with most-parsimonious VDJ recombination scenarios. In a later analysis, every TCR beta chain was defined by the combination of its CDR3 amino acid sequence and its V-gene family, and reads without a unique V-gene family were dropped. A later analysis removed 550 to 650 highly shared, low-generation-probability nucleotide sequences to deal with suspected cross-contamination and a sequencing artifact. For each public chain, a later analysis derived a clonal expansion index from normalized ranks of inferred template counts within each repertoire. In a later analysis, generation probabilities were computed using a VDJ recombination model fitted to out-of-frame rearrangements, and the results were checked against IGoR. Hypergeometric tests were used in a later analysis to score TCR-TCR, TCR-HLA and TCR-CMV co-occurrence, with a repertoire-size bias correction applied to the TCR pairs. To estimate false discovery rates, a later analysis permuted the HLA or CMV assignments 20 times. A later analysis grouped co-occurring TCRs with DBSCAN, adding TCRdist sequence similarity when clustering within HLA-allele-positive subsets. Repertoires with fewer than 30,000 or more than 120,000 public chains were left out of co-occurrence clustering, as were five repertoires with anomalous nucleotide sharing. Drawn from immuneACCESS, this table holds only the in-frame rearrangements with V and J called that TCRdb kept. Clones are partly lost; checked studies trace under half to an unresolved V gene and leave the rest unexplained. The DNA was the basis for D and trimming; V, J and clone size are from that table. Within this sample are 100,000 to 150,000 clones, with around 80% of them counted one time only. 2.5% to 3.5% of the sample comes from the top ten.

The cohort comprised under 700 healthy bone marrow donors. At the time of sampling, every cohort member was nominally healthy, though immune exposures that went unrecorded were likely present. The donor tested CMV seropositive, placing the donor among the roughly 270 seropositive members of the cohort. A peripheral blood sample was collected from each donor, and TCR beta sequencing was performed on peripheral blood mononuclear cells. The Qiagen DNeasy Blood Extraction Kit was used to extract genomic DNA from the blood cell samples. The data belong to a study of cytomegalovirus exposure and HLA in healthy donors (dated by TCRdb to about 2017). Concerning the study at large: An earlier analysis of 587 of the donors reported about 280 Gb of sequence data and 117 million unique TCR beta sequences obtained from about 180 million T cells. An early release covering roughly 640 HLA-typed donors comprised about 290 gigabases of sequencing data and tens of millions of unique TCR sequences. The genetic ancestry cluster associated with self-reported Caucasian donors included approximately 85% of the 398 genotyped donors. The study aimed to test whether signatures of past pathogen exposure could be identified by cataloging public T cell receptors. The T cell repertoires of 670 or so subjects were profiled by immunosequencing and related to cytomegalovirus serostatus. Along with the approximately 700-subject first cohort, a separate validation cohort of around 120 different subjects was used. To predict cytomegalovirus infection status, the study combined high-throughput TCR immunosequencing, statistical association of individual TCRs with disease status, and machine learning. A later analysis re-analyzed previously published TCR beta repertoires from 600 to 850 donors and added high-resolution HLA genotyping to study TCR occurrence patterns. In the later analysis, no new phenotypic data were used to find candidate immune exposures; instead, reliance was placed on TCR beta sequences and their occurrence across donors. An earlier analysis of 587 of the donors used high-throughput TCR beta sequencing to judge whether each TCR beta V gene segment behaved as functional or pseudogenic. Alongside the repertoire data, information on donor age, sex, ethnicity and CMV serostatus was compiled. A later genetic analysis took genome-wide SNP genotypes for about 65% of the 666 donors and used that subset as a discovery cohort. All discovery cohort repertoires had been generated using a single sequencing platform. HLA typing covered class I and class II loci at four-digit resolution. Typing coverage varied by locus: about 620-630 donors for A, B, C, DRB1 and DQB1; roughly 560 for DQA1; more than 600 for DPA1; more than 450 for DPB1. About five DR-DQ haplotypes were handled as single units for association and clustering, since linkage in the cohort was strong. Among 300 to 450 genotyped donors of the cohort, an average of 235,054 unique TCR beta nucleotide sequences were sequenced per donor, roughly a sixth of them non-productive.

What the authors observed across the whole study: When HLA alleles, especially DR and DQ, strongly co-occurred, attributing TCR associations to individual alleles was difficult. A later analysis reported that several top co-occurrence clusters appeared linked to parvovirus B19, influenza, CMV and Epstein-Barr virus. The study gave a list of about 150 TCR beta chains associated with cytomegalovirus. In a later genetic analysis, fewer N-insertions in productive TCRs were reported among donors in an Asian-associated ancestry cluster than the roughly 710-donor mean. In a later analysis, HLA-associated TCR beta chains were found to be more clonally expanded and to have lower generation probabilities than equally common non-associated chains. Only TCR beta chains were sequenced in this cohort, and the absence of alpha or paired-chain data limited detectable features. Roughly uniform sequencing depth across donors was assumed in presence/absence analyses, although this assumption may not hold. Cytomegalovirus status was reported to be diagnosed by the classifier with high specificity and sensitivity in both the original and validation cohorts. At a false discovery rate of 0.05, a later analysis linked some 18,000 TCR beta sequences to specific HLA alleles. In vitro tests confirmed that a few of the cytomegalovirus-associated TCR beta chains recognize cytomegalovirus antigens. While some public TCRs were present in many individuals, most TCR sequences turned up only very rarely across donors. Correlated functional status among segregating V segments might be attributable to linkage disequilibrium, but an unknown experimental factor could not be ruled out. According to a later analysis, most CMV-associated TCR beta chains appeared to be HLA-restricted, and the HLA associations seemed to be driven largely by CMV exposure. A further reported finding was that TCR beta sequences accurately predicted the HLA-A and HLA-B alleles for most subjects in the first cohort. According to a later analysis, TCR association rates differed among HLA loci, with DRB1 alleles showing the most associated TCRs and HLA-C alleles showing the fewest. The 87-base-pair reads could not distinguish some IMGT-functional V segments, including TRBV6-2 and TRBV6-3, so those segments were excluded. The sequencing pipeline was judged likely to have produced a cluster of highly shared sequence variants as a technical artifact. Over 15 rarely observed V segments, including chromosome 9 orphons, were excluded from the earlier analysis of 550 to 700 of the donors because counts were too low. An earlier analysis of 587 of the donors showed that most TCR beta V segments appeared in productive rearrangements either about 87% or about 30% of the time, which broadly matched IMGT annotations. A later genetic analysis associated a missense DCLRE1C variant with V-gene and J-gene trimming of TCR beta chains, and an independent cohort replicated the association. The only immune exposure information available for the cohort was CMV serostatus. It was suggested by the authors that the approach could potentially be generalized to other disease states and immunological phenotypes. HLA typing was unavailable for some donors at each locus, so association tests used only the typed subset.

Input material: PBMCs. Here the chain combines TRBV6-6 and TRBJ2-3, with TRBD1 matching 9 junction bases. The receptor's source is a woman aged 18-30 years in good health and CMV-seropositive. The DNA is TGTGCCAGCAGTCTACAGGGGGCCGGCACAGATACGCAGTATTTT. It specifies CASSLQGAGTDTQYF.